This T cell receptor (beta chain) was profiled in a study of cytomegalovirus exposure and HLA in healthy donors. Amplification used 60 Vbeta primers and 13 Jbeta primers. Using immunoSEQ multiplex PCR, the repertoire was profiled, and TCRdb retains in-frame clones only, with some absent. The table shows tens of thousands of clones, with 65% to 70% occurring only once. This CDR3 region has 15 residues. Germline V CDR1 and CDR2: MNHNY, SVGAGI (reference sequence). Deletions cut 6 bases from V and 1 base from J, with 15 bases between. Sequencing input: PBMCs. This TCR was recovered from a woman younger than 45 in good health and CMV-seronegative. The gene calls are TRBV6-6 and TRBJ2-5, with D perhaps TRBD2 (5 bases). DNA for the CDR3: TGTGCCAGCAGCTTACTCGGAGGCAGCCAAGAGACCCAGTACTTC. Translated: CASSLLGGSQETQYF.